This TCR beta chain appears in the sequencing data of a study of shared clonotypes between healthy human individuals (dated by TCRdb to about 2020). The study in broad terms: The cohort comprised two women and a few men aged 18 to 49 years. For each donor, three plates each were used for CD4 naive and CD4 memory, two plates were used for CD8 naive, and one plate was used for CD8 memory. The study deeply sequenced blood TCR repertoires of about 5 healthy adults to estimate repertoire size and the extent of clonotype sharing between individuals. Libraries were prepared and TCR repertoires were sequenced by different laboratories using diverse techniques, in order to increase sequencing depth and limit assay-specific biases. Per donor, leukapheresis produced somewhere between about 0.94 and 9 billion PBMCs.

Comment on this clone: Its antigen target is currently unknown. Base quality data are lacking; no much larger clone is found one base away.

Summary of the overall study and its limitations: The small number of donors limited the genetic and exposure-history diversity represented. Pairwise subsampling led to the expectation that sequencing depth would affect the degree of clonotype sharing among donors. Across a few donors, approximately 5% of naive CD4, 3% to 3.5% of naive CD8, roughly 2.3% of memory CD4, and under 0.45% of memory CD8 clonotypes were shared. Naive subsets generally had larger estimated clonotype richness than memory subsets did. Even with the large sequencing depth, rarefaction of the sorted-subset datasets indicated that sequencing was incomplete. Higher generation probabilities were observed for clonotypes shared by all four sorted-subset donors than for non-shared clonotypes. Sampling was restricted to blood, and TCR repertoires in tissues likely differ from the TCR repertoires found in blood.

The donors were healthy, HIV-negative adults with no recently reported acute infections or vaccinations. Every donor was a Caucasian adult living in Nashville, Tennessee, USA. CD4+ T cells were enriched by magnetic negative selection; naive cells were then positively selected on CD45RA, and the negative fraction formed the memory subset. Blood was collected by leukapheresis, and PBMCs were isolated by Ficoll-Histopaque density gradient centrifugation and then cryopreserved in liquid nitrogen vapor phase. Analytical flow cytometry was used to check the purity and quantity of every magnetically sorted T cell population. From each sorted fraction, genomic DNA was isolated and quantified by UV absorbance on a Nanodrop 2000c. Including the terminal cysteine and phenylalanine, the CDR3 comprises 16 residues. Here the CDR3 DNA is all that survives: 48 bases in frame from base 1. CDR1 and CDR2, per the germline V gene, are MDHEN and SYDVKM. Cut back by 3 bases and 1 base, the V and J ends lie 13 bases apart.

TCR CDR3 regions were amplified from genomic DNA by multiplex PCR using the deep immunoSEQ assay. Extracted genomic DNA from each cell subset was distributed evenly across all wells of several immunoSEQ 96-well plates, and each plate was treated as a replicate. Each replicate PCR for sorted subsets received about 180 ng genomic DNA, equal to tens of thousands of T cell genomes. Purified libraries were measured with a Qubit 3.0 fluorometer, size-checked on a Bioanalyzer 2100, and measured again with the KAPA Library Quantification kit. Each immunoSEQ 96-well plate was sequenced on its own single-read 150-cycle Illumina NextSeq 550 flow cell. Per the original workflow: The immunoSEQ output contained only junctional sequences without quality scores, so filtering could not match that applied to full-length reads. Sequences were annotated with PyIR, a Python wrapper for IgBLAST v1.9, using IMGT germline references to assign V/J genes and CDR3. Reads were removed for weak V/J assignments (E-value above 1e-6), missing CDR3, stop codons, out-of-frame junctions, or ambiguous translated residues. A V3J clonotype was defined by an identical inferred V gene, J gene, and CDR3 amino acid sequence. The percentage overlap between two repertoires was calculated by dividing the number of shared unique clonotypes by the size of the smaller repertoire. RTK rarefaction, the Chao1 estimator, and Recon v2.1 estimates of unobserved clonotypes were used to assess repertoire richness. Generation probabilities were computed with OLGA for all TCRbeta clonotypes obtained by the gDNA method from four donors. Here the immuneACCESS table is served through TCRdb, limited to in-frame sequences with V and J called. Missing clones are a known gap in these copies; in checked studies unresolved V genes cover under half, and the rest lacks a known reason. The D gene and trimming were derived from the DNA, and the V and J assignments and clone size from that table. In all, the sample holds 2.3 million or so clones, and 80% to 95% of those were seen once. The top ten constitute under 0.45% of the sample.

The rearrangement combines TRBV28 with TRBJ1-5, with a weak D call of TRBD1 (5 bases match). The TCR comes from a man younger than 30 in good health. Some clones in this sample may be carry-over from other donors' samples. Sequencing input: naive CD4+ T cells from PBMCs. The meaning of the sample's cell subset or site label: CD45RA+ positively selected. The CDR3 is CASSLGRRGSNQPQHF. Here is the DNA: TGTGCCAGCAGTTTGGGACGTCGGGGGAGCAATCAGCCCCAGCATTTT.